A single sample is the source of the 21 T cell receptor beta chains below, sequenced in a study of blood T cell repertoires in COVID-19 (dated by TCRdb to the early 2020s). The library was made by the immunoSEQ multiplex PCR assay. TCRdb stores this immuneACCESS table with in-frame sequences only. Part of the clones is absent; in the studies checked, under half of the shortfall reflects unresolved V genes, and no reason is known for the rest. This sample gives around 130,000 clones in total; 85% to 90% of them show up just once. The ten top clones hold roughly 3.9% of the sample. The sequenced sample was peripheral blood. These receptors originate from a man aged 55 to 70 with acute or convalescent COVID-19.

The chain carries TRBV5-5 and TRBJ2-1; perhaps TRBD1 as D (5 bases). The V end was cut by 4 bases, the J end by 7 bases, with 12 bases between. There are 13 residues in the CDR3. Germline CDR1 SGHKS, CDR2 YYEKEE (reference sequence). Here the CDR3 reads CASSPGPFNEQFF. CDR3 in DNA: TGTGCCAGCAGCCCAGGGCCCTTTAATGAGCAGTTCTTC.

The V gene is TRBV4-3, the J gene TRBJ2-3; 7 nucleotides align to TRBD2. Germline CDR1 and CDR2: LGHNA and YSLEER. This CDR3 contains 13 residues. Trimming cost V 0 bases and J 9 bases; bases outside gene matches: 3. The CDR3 DNA is TGCGCCAGCAGCCAAGATAACGGGGGGACGCAGTATTTT. It codes for CASSQDNGGTQYF.

The V and J genes are TRBV5-4 and TRBJ2-7; 8 nucleotides match TRBD1. The germline gives CDR1 SGHNT, CDR2 YYREEE (reference sequence). CDR3 size: 16 residues. Trimming took 1 base from V and 2 from J; bases not matched to a gene: 8. The CDR3 here is CASSLKGQGATYEQYF. In DNA, the CDR3 is TGTGCCAGCAGCTTGAAAGGGCAGGGGGCGACCTACGAGCAGTACTTC.

This rearrangement joins TRBV27 to TRBJ1-5; the D is unclear. The CDR3 runs to 13 residues. Trimming left V 6 bases short and J 0 bases short, with 6 bases between. Germline V lookup: CDR1 MNHEY, CDR2 SMNVEV (reference sequence). The CDR3 protein is CASSRVSNQPQHF. The CDR3 nucleotides are TGTGCCAGCAGCCGGGTTAGCAATCAGCCCCAGCATTTT.

The rearrangement uses TRBV28 and TRBJ2-7, with TRBD1 matching over 10 bases. After removal of 7 bases from V and 2 bases from J, the junction contained 5 bases not matched to a gene. This CDR3 comprises 14 residues. Germline CDR1 and CDR2: MDHEN and SYDVKM. The DNA of the CDR3 is TGTGCCAGCATCCCCGGGACAGGGGCCTACGAGCAGTACTTC. It codes for CASIPGTGAYEQYF.

This clone showed up just a few times. The V gene is TRBV7-3, the J gene TRBJ2-1; TRBD2 agrees at 11 bases. The V and J ends lost 5 bases and 0 bases, in that order; junction bases with no gene match: 3. The V gene's germline CDR1 is SGHTA and CDR2 FQGTGA. The CDR3 consists of 16 residues. The DNA of the CDR3 is TGTGCCAGCAGCGTTACTAGCGGGAGCTCCTACAATGAGCAGTTCTTC. Protein: CASSVTSGSSYNEQFF.

The rearrangement joins TRBV5-4 to TRBJ2-5; D is uncertain. There are 13 residues in the CDR3. Trimming took 1 base from V and 3 from J, leaving 7 bases between them. Germline V gene lookup returns CDR1 SGHNT and CDR2 YYREEE (reference sequence). The CDR3 DNA sequence: TGTGCCAGCAGCTTGCTCAGGAAAGAGACCCAGTACTTC. It translates to CASSLLRKETQYF. The variable domain in full, completed from reference TRBV5-4 and TRBJ2-5, reads ETGVTQSPTHLIKTRGQQVTLRCSSQSGHNTVSWYQQALGQGPQFIFQYYREEENGRGNFPPRFSGLQFPNYSSELNVNALELDDSALYLCASSLLRKETQYFGPGTRLLVL.

The gene calls are TRBV9 and TRBJ2-3; perhaps TRBD2 as D (6 bases). V was pared by 4 bases and J by 3 bases, with 15 bases between. CDR3 length: 15 amino acids. The germline CDR1 and CDR2 sequences are SGDLS and YYNGEE. CDR3 sequence: CASSPAWGLTDTQYF. CDR3 nucleotides: TGTGCCAGCAGCCCCGCATGGGGACTGACAGATACGCAGTATTTT.

This clone was counted only a few times. The gene calls are TRBV28 and TRBJ1-2; TRBD1 agrees at 7 bases. This CDR3 has 16 amino acids. V trimming: 4 bases; J trimming: 2 bases; junction bases outside the gene matches: 10. Germline lookup yields CDR1 MDHEN and CDR2 SYDVKM. The CDR3 DNA sequence: TGTGCCAGCAGTTCCCCTCCCTTGGACAGGAACTATGGCTACACCTTC. This sequence encodes CASSSPPLDRNYGYTF.

This chain links TRBV3-1 (or the pseudogene TRBV3-2) with TRBJ1-1; maybe TRBD1 (5 bases). V shed 1 base and J shed 3 bases, with 6 bases lying between them. CDR1 and CDR2 from the germline V gene are LGHDT and YNNKEL (reference sequence). CDR3 length: 13 amino acids. The CDR3 is CASSQVQDTEAFF. The CDR3 DNA reads TGTGCCAGCAGCCAAGTACAGGACACTGAAGCTTTCTTT.

V usage is TRBV5-8 and J usage is TRBJ2-7; 7 bases fit TRBD1. Germline CDR1 reads SGHTS; CDR2 reads YDEGEE. The V gene end was trimmed by 4 bases and the J gene end by 0 bases; junction bases not matched to a gene: 10. CDR3 size: 16 residues. CDR3 bases: TGTGCCAGCAGCCTGGAGGTACAGGGGAGCTCCTACGAGCAGTACTTC. It is translated as CASSLEVQGSSYEQYF. Based on the CDR3 plus reference TRBV5-8 and TRBJ2-7, the full variable domain is EAGVTQSPTHLIKTRGQQATLRCSPISGHTSVYWYQQALGLGLQFLLWYDEGEERNRGNFPPRFSGRQFPNYSSELNVNALELEDSALYLCASSLEVQGSSYEQYFGPGTRLTVT.

This chain uses TRBV9 with TRBJ1-6; 7 bases align to TRBD1. CDR3 length: 15 amino acids. In germline, CDR1 is SGDLS, CDR2 YYNGEE. Germline trimming cut 2 bases from V and 8 bases from J; bases unmatched to any gene: 7. CDR3 loop: CASSVEGARDSPLHF. CDR3 in DNA: TGTGCCAGCAGCGTTGAGGGGGCAAGGGATTCACCCCTCCACTTT.

This rearrangement joins TRBV7-2 to TRBJ2-7; 8 bases agree with TRBD1. V shed 4 bases and J 3 bases; nucleotides not matched to a gene: 11. The CDR3 sequence is 16 residues long. Germline CDR1 is SGHTA and CDR2 is FQGNSA. The CDR3 DNA sequence: TGTGCCAGCAGCTCCCTGGGCAGGACAGGGCACTACGAGCAGTACTTC. Translation gives CASSSLGRTGHYEQYF.

V gene TRBV6-5 combines with J gene TRBJ2-1; TRBD2 agrees at 8 bases. This CDR3 comprises 15 residues. The germline V gene has CDR1 MNHEY and CDR2 SVGAGI. J lost 3 bases, V lost 8 bases, and 9 bases had no gene match. CDR3 in amino acids: CASAPGGGGYNEQFF. In nucleotides, the CDR3 is TGTGCCAGCGCCCCGGGGGGGGGAGGCTACAATGAGCAGTTCTTC.

The chain employs TRBV5-1 and TRBJ2-1; 7 positions match TRBD1. The J segment lost 4 bases and the V segment lost 5 bases, leaving 6 bases of the junction unmatched. The germline V gene encodes CDR1 SGHRS and CDR2 YFSETQ. CDR3 length equals 14 residues. The CDR3 reads CASRTGQEYNEQFF. In nucleotides, the CDR3 is TGCGCCAGCAGAACCGGACAGGAATACAATGAGCAGTTCTTC.

The rearrangement uses TRBV12-3 or TRBV12-4 and TRBJ2-1; no reliable D call. V lost 3 bases, J lost 4 bases, and 7 bases lay in between. The CDR3 loop spans 13 amino acids. This CDR3 reads CASSFGSYNEQFF. DNA for the CDR3: TGTGCCAGCAGTTTCGGTAGTTACAATGAGCAGTTCTTC.

This clone was detected only once. This chain joins TRBV28 and TRBJ2-5; possible D gene TRBD2, 7 bases. Germline CDR1 MDHEN, CDR2 SYDVKM. V dropped 3 bases and J dropped 2 bases, with 13 bases sitting between them. This CDR3 has 15 residues. The CDR3 bases are TGTGCCAGCAGTTTGGGGGGGCTACAACAAGAGACCCAGTACTTC. Translated, it gives CASSLGGLQQETQYF. Full variable domain (outside the CDR3, taken from reference TRBV28 and TRBJ2-5): DVKVTQSSRYLVKRTGEKVFLECVQDMDHENMFWYRQDPGLGLRLIYFSYDVKMKEKGDIPEGYSVSREKKERFSLILESASTNQTSMYLCASSLGGLQQETQYFGPGTRLLVL.

The chain couples TRBV5-5 to TRBJ2-5; TRBD1 matches 11 bases. Germline V gene data show CDR1 as SGHKS and CDR2 as YYEKEE (reference sequence). The V and J ends lost 4 bases and 2 bases, in that order; junction bases with no gene match: 1. This CDR3 is built from 14 residues. CDR3 residues: CASSGTGGQETQYF. The CDR3 DNA follows: TGTGCCAGCAGCGGGACAGGGGGACAAGAGACCCAGTACTTC.

This clone was detected a few times. The rearrangement links TRBV9 to TRBJ2-1; weak D call: TRBD1 (5 bases). Germline lookup yields CDR1 SGDLS and CDR2 YYNGEE. The CDR3 loop spans 14 amino acids. Trimming removed 0 bases from V and 8 bases from J, with 12 bases in between. The CDR3 DNA follows: TGTGCCAGCAGCGTAGGGGCAGGGAACGATGAGCAGTTCTTC. As protein: CASSVGAGNDEQFF.

The chain carries TRBV18 and TRBJ2-5; tentative D call: TRBD1 (6 bases). The germline V gene has CDR1 KGHSH and CDR2 LQKENI. Trimming took 0 bases from V and 5 from J, leaving 10 bases between them. The CDR3 loop spans 14 amino acids. The CDR3 DNA reads TGTGCCAGCTCACCACCCCCCCAGGGGGAGACCCAGTACTTC. This sequence encodes CASSPPPQGETQYF.

The V and J genes are TRBV7-2 and TRBJ2-3; maybe TRBD2 (6 bases). The V gene's germline CDR1 is SGHTA and CDR2 FQGNSA. The CDR3 has 11 residues. V lost 6 bases to trimming and J lost 7 bases, with 8 bases between them. The CDR3 region is CASRGGNTQYF. CDR3 bases: TGTGCCAGCAGGGGGGGAAATACGCAGTATTTT.